The text below deals with one TCR beta chain. Sequencing was performed with immunoSEQ multiplex PCR; in TCRdb, only in-frame clones are kept and a portion is missing. The sample lists about 50,000 clones, roughly 82% occurring once. CDR3 length: 16 amino acids. V was pared by 2 bases and J by 7 bases, with 17 bases between. CDR1 and CDR2 (germline): SGHDN, FVKESK. The sample comes from a study of blood T cell repertoires in COVID-19. This chain connects TRBV14 to TRBJ1-4, with D perhaps matching TRBD1 (6 bases). The sample comprised peripheral blood. This receptor was obtained from a woman in her fifties or sixties with acute or convalescent COVID-19. The CDR3 here is CASSQRTVGLGEKLFF. The CDR3 DNA follows: TGTGCCAGCAGCCAAAGGACAGTGGGGTTGGGTGAAAAACTGTTTTTT.